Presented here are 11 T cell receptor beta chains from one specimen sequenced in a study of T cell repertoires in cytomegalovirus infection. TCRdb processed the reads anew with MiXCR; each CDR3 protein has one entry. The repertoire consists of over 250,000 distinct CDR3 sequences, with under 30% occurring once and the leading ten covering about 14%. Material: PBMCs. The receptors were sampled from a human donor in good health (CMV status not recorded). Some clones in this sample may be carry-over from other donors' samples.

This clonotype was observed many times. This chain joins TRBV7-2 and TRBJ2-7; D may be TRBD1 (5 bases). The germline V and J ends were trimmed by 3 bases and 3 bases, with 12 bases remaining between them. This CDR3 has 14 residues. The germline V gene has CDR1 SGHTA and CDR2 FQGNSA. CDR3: CASSLSDGHYEQYF. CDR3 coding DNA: TGTGCCAGCAGCTTGTCGGACGGACACTACGAGCAGTACTTC. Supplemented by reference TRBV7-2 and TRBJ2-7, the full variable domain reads GAGVSQSPSNKVTEKGKDVELRCDPISGHTALYWYRQSLGQGLEFLIYFQGNSAPDKSGLPSDRFSAERTGGSVSTLTIQRTQQEDSAVYLCASSLSDGHYEQYFGPGTRLTVT.

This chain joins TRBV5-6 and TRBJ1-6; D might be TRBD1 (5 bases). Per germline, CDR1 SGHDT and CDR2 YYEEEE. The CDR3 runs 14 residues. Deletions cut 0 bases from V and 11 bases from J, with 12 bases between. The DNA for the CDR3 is TGTGCCAGCAGCTTGGGGCTGGGGGGGACACCCCTCCACTTT. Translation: CASSLGLGGTPLHF.

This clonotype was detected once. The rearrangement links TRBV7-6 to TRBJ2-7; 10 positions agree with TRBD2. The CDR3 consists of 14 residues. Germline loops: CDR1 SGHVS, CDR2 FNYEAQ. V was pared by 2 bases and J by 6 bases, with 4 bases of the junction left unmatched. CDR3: CASSLLAGEGEQYV. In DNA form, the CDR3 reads TGTGCCAGCAGCTTACTAGCGGGAGAGGGCGAGCAGTACGTC.

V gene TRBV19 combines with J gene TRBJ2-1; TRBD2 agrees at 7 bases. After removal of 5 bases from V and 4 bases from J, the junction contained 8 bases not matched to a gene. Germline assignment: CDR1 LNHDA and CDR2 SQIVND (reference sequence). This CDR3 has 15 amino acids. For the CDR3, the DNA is TGTGCCAGTAGTCCTCAGCGGGGTAAATACAATGAGCAGTTCTTC. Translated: CASSPQRGKYNEQFF.

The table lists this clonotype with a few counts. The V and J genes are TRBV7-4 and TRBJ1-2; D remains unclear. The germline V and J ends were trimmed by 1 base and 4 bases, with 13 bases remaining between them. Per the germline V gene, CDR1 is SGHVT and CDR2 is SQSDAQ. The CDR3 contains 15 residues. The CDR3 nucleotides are TGTGCCAGCAGCTTAGTGGACGGAGATATCTATGGCTACACCTTC. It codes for CASSLVDGDIYGYTF.

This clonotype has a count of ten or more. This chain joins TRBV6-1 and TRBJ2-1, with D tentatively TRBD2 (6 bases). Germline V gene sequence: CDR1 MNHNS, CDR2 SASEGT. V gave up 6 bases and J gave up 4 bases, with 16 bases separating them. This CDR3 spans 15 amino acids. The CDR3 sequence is CASRVADPKYNEQFF. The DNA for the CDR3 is TGTGCCAGCAGAGTAGCGGACCCTAAATACAATGAGCAGTTCTTC.

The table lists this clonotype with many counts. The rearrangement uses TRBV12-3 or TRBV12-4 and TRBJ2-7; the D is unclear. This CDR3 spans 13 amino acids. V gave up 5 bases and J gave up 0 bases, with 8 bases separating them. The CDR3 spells CASSGAVSYEQYF. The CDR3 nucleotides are TGTGCCAGCAGTGGTGCTGTCTCCTACGAGCAGTACTTC.

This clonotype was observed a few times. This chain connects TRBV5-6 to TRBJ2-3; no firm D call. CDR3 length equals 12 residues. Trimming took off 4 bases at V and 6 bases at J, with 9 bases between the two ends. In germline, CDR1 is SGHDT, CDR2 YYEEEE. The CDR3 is CASSPGLDTQYF. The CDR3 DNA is TGTGCCAGCAGCCCCGGGTTGGATACGCAGTATTTT.

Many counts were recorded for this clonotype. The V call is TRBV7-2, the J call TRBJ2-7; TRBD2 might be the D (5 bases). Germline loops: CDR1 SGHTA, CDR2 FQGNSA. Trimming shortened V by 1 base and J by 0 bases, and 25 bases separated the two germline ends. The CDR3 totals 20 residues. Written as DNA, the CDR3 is TGTGCCAGCAGCTTAGGGCCCCTCTCACTAGATCGCGGTATCTCCTACGAGCAGTACTTC. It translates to CASSLGPLSLDRGISYEQYF.

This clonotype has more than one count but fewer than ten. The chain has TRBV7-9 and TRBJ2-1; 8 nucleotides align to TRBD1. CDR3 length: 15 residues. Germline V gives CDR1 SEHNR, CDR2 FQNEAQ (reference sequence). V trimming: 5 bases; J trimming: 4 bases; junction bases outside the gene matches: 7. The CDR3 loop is CASSPEDRDYNEQFF. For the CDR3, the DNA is TGTGCCAGCAGCCCTGAGGACAGGGATTACAATGAGCAGTTCTTC.

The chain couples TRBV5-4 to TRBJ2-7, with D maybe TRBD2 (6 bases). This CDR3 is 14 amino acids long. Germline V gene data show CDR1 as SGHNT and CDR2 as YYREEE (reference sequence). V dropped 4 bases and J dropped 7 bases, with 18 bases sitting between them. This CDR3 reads CASSTAGGSREQYF. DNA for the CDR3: TGTGCCAGCAGCACAGCGGGTGGGTCGAGAGAGCAGTACTTC.